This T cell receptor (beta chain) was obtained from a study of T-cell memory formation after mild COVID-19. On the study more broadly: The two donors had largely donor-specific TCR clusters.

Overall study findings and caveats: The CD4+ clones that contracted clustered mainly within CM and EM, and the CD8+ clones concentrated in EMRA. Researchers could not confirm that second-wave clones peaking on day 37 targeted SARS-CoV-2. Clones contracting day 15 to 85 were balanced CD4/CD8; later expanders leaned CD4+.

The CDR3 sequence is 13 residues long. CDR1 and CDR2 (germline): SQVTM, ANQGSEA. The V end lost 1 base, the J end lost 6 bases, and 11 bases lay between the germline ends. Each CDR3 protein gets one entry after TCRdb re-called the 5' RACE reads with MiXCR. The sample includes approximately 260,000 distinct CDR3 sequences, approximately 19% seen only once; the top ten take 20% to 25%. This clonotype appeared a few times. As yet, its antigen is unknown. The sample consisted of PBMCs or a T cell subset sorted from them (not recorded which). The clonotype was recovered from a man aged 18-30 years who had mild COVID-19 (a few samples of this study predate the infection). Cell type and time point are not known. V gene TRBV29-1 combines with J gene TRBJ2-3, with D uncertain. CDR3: CSVEGVPKDTQYF. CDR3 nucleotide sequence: TGCAGCGTTGAAGGGGTTCCGAAGGATACGCAGTATTTT.